The 8 T cell receptor beta chains in this list originate from one sample, sequenced in a study of chemoradiotherapy in HPV16-positive cancers. Sequencing was performed with immunoSEQ multiplex PCR; in TCRdb, only in-frame clones are kept and a portion is missing. This repertoire shows some 3,100 clones, around 85% found once; its top ten account for under 14%. The sample consisted of blood, taken from a patient who underwent chemoradiotherapy. The receptors stem from a human donor with HPV-associated anogenital cancer.

V usage is TRBV4-1 and J usage is TRBJ2-7, with 8 bases matching TRBD1. Germline V CDR1 and CDR2: MGHRA, YSYEKL. V lost 0 bases and J lost 1; bases outside the gene matches: 11. CDR3 length equals 18 residues. CDR3 loop: CASSQDQGGQGGSYEQYF. DNA of the CDR3: TGCGCCAGCAGCCAAGACCAGGGTGGACAGGGTGGGTCCTACGAGCAGTACTTC.

The chain recombines TRBV5-4 with TRBJ2-2; TRBD2 agrees at 7 bases. With 4 bases clipped from V and 3 bases from J, the junction kept 15 bases outside the gene matches. The CDR3 is made up of 18 amino acids. In germline, CDR1 is SGHNT, CDR2 YYREEE (reference sequence). The CDR3 is CASSPGGVGLAYTGELFF. The CDR3 nucleotides are TGTGCCAGCAGCCCGGGGGGTGTAGGACTCGCCTACACCGGGGAGCTGTTTTTT.

The genes are TRBV4-2 and TRBJ2-5; maybe TRBD1 (5 bases). The CDR3 contains 14 residues. V was shortened by 3 bases and J by 5 bases, with 13 bases between the two germline ends. Germline CDR1 LGHNA, CDR2 YNFKEQ. CDR3 in DNA: TGTGCCAGCAGCCATGCCCTGGGGCGGGAGACCCAGTACTTC. This encodes CASSHALGRETQYF.

V gene TRBV7-2 combines with J gene TRBJ1-3; the D gene is possibly TRBD1 (6 bases). Looked up from germline, CDR1 is SGHTA and CDR2 is FQGNSA. V was pared by 5 bases and J by 4 bases, with 15 bases between. The CDR3 is made up of 15 amino acids. The CDR3 protein is CASSIGGTRGNTIYF. As DNA, the CDR3 is TGTGCCAGCAGCATCGGCGGGACACGCGGAAACACCATATATTTT.

The chain recombines TRBV15 with TRBJ2-2; D unclear. Germline V gene data show CDR1 as LNHNV and CDR2 as YYDKDF (reference sequence). The CDR3 has 13 residues. Trimming cost V 0 bases and J 8 bases, with 7 bases left between them. The CDR3 sequence: CATSRDRWGELFF. The CDR3 DNA sequence: TGTGCCACCAGCAGAGATCGATGGGGGGAGCTGTTTTTT.

This chain uses TRBV15 with TRBJ1-1, with 7 bases aligning to TRBD1. Looked up from germline, CDR1 is LNHNV and CDR2 is YYDKDF (reference sequence). The trim removed 6 bases at V and 1 base at J, leaving 5 bases unmatched. This CDR3 spans 14 amino acids. The CDR3 coding sequence is TGTGCCACCAGACTACACAGGGGGAACACTGAAGCTTTCTTT. Its protein is CATRLHRGNTEAFF.

This clone was seen a single time. The chain links TRBV9 to TRBJ1-4, with D possibly matching TRBD1 (5 bases). Between the trimmed V and J ends, which lost 3 bases and 11 bases, there was a span of 17 bases. The CDR3 covers 14 residues. Germline values: CDR1 SGDLS, CDR2 YYNGEE. The CDR3 here is CASSATEEPGKLFF. The DNA of the CDR3 is TGTGCCAGCAGCGCCACCGAAGAGCCAGGGAAACTGTTTTTT. The variable domain in full, with the rest retrieved from reference TRBV9 and TRBJ1-4, is DSGVTQTPKHLITATGQRVTLRCSPRSGDLSVYWYQQSLDQGLQFLIQYYNGEERAKGNILERFSAQQFPDLHSELNLSSLELGDSALYFCASSATEEPGKLFFGSGTQLSVL.

The genes are TRBV25-1 and TRBJ2-1; D is ambiguous. Per germline, CDR1 MGHDK and CDR2 SYGVNS. The CDR3 contains 11 residues. V was pared by 6 bases and J by 8 bases, with 8 bases between. CDR3 amino acids: CASSLMHEQFF. As DNA, the CDR3 is TGTGCCAGCAGCCTTATGCATGAGCAGTTCTTC.